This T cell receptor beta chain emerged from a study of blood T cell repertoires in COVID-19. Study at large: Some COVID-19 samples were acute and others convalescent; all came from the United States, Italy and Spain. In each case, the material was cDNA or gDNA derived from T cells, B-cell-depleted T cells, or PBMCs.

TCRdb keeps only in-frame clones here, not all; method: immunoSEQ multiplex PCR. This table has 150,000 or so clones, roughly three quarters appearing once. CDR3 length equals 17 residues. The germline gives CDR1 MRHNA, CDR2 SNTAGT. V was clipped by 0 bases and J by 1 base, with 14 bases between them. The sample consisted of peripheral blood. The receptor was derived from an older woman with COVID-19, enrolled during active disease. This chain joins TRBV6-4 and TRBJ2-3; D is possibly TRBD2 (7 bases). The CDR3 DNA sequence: TGTGCCAGCAGTGACTCGAGGGCGGGGGCCGGCACAGATACGCAGTATTTT. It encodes CASSDSRAGAGTDTQYF.